These T cell receptor beta chains were read from a single sample in a study of OX40 agonist ivuxolimab in advanced cancers. This table comes from immunoSEQ multiplex PCR, and its TCRdb copy is limited to in-frame clones, with some not included. The table records about 45,000 clones, roughly 80% of them present only once. The material was CD4+ or CD8+ T cells sorted from blood, obtained in a trial of the OX40 agonist ivuxolimab. Receptors were obtained from an adult with an advanced solid tumor such as melanoma, head and neck, liver or kidney cancer. Both conserved end residues are part of each CDR3. A D gene is named only where the DNA matches it firmly. Only part of the rows carry a size: once, few, many, or a class if the clone is expanded.

TRBV27	TRBJ2-7	NA	NA	CASSLRGNEQYF	TGTGCCAGCAGTTTAAGAGGGAACGAGCAGTACTTC
TRBV29-1	TRBJ2-1	NA	NA	CSVQAGSGEQFF	TGCAGCGTTCAGGCCGGGAGCGGTGAGCAGTTCTTC
TRBV27	TRBJ2-1	NA	NA	CASRPSSNEQFF	TGTGCCAGCAGACCCTCTAGCAATGAGCAGTTCTTC
TRBV6-6	TRBJ1-1	NA	NA	CAAKVGVSAEAFF	TGTGCCGCCAAGGTCGGGGTTTCGGCTGAAGCTTTCTTT
TRBV7-2	TRBJ2-1	NA	TRBD2	CASSLRFREVHNEQFF	TGTGCCAGCAGCTTAAGGTTCCGGGAGGTACACAATGAGCAGTTCTTC
TRBV9	TRBJ2-1	NA	TRBD2	CASSVGPAGGYNEQFF	TGTGCCAGCAGCGTAGGTCCAGCGGGGGGGTACAATGAGCAGTTCTTC
TRBV5-5	TRBJ2-1	NA	NA	CASSPQLNEQFF	TGTGCCAGCAGCCCCCAGCTCAATGAGCAGTTCTTC
TRBV19	TRBJ1-2	NA	TRBD1	CASSNRGPDGYTF	TGTGCCAGTAGTAACAGGGGGCCCGATGGCTACACCTTC
TRBV5-4	TRBJ1-2	NA	NA	CASSDEGTYYGYTF	TGTGCCAGCAGTGACGAGGGGACCTACTATGGCTACACCTTC
TRBV5-1	TRBJ2-1	NA	NA	CASSLAAEGDEQFF	TGCGCCAGCAGCTTAGCAGCGGAAGGGGATGAGCAGTTCTTC
TRBV10-2	TRBJ2-3	NA	NA	CASSENPGLDTQYF	TGCGCCAGCAGTGAAAACCCGGGCCTAGATACGCAGTATTTT
TRBV6-1	TRBJ2-7	once	TRBD2	CASTIGEGTEQYF	TGTGCCAGCACCATCGGGGAGGGGACTGAGCAGTACTTC
TRBV7-9	TRBJ2-5	once	NA	CASSLRGAGETQYF	TGTGCCAGCAGCTTGAGAGGGGCCGGAGAGACCCAGTACTTC
TRBV5-4	TRBJ2-7	once	TRBD1	CASSRTGGFYEQYF	TGTGCCAGCAGCAGGACAGGGGGTTTCTACGAGCAGTACTTC
TRBV9	TRBJ1-1	NA	TRBD1	CASSDNRGWDTEAFF	TGTGCCAGCAGCGACAACAGGGGATGGGACACTGAAGCTTTCTTT
TRBV9	TRBJ2-7	NA	NA	CASSVGEEPAAYEQYF	TGTGCCAGCAGCGTAGGGGAGGAGCCGGCGGCCTACGAGCAGTACTTC
TRBV28	TRBJ2-7	NA	NA	CASSSHIAAETGPGEQYF	TGTGCCAGCAGTTCCCACATCGCGGCGGAGACAGGTCCCGGCGAGCAGTACTTC
TRBV27	TRBJ1-2	NA	NA	CASRGRANYGYTF	TGTGCCAGCAGGGGTAGGGCCAATTATGGCTACACCTTC
TRBV7-3	TRBJ2-3	NA	TRBD2	CASSPISGGDTQYF	TGTGCCAGCAGCCCCATCAGCGGGGGAGATACGCAGTATTTT
TRBV13	TRBJ2-1	NA	TRBD2	CASSFVGGSGAYNEQFF	TGTGCCAGCAGCTTCGTTGGGGGTAGCGGGGCCTACAATGAGCAGTTCTTC
TRBV19	TRBJ2-7	once	TRBD1	CASSLGRGSEQYF	TGTGCCAGTAGCTTAGGCAGGGGGAGCGAGCAGTACTTC
TRBV7-9	TRBJ2-7	NA	TRBD2	CASSSSGSSYEQYF	TGTGCCAGCAGCTCCAGCGGGAGTTCCTACGAGCAGTACTTC
TRBV4-1	TRBJ2-3	NA	NA	CASSQVTSHDTQYF	TGCGCCAGCAGCCAAGTTACTAGCCACGATACGCAGTATTTT
TRBV27	TRBJ2-1	once	NA	CASTHDHRGDYNEQFF	TGTGCCAGCACCCACGATCACCGCGGGGATTACAATGAGCAGTTCTTC
TRBV7-9	TRBJ1-2	NA	NA	CASSPEGRELYGYTF	TGTGCCAGCAGCCCCGAGGGCAGGGAACTCTATGGCTACACCTTC
TRBV7-9	TRBJ1-1	NA	NA	CASSFFNTEAFF	TGTGCCAGCAGCTTTTTTAACACTGAAGCTTTCTTT
TRBV18	TRBJ2-7	NA	TRBD1	CASSPPPGQAIYYEQYF	TGTGCCAGCTCACCTCCTCCCGGACAGGCGATTTACTACGAGCAGTACTTC
TRBV30	TRBJ1-4	NA	NA	CAWSPWDGNEKLFF	TGTGCCTGGAGCCCTTGGGACGGTAATGAAAAACTGTTTTTT
TRBV19	TRBJ1-1	NA	NA	CASSIGGGTEAFF	TGTGCCAGTAGTATTGGAGGAGGGACTGAAGCTTTCTTT
TRBV13	TRBJ2-2	NA	TRBD1	CASSEDRGDTGELFF	TGTGCCAGCAGCGAGGACAGGGGGGACACCGGGGAGCTGTTTTTT
TRBV28	TRBJ1-3	few	TRBD1	CASSLSQGAGNTIYF	TGTGCCAGCAGTTTATCACAGGGGGCTGGAAACACCATATATTTT
TRBV11-2	TRBJ2-7	NA	NA	CASSGYNYEQYF	TGTGCCAGCAGCGGCTACAACTACGAGCAGTACTTC
TRBV6-1	TRBJ1-1	NA	NA	CASSVVYKEAFF	TGTGCCAGCAGTGTAGTTTACAAGGAAGCTTTCTTT
TRBV27	TRBJ1-2	many	TRBD1	CASSLTRDREVDGYTF	TGTGCCAGCAGTTTAACCAGGGACAGGGAAGTTGATGGCTACACCTTC
TRBV14	TRBJ2-5	NA	TRBD2	CASSQDLFAGGEETQYF	TGTGCCAGCAGCCAAGATCTGTTTGCGGGGGGTGAGGAGACCCAGTACTTC
TRBV27	TRBJ2-4	once	NA	CASGLGGANIQYF	TGTGCCAGCGGTCTCGGGGGCGCGAACATTCAGTACTTC
TRBV7-6	TRBJ1-1	NA	NA	CASSPGTTGTEAFF	TGTGCCAGCAGCCCCGGGACGACGGGCACTGAAGCTTTCTTT
TRBV7-8	TRBJ1-1	once	NA	CASSLAQGTEAFF	TGTGCCAGCAGCTTAGCGCAGGGAACTGAAGCTTTCTTT
TRBV6-6	TRBJ1-2	NA	NA	CASLYGSDGYTF	TGTGCCAGCCTCTATGGGTCAGATGGCTACACCTTC
TRBV15	TRBJ2-1	NA	TRBD1	CATSRDLLIAGGEQFF	TGTGCCACCAGCAGAGATCTCTTGATTGCAGGGGGTGAGCAGTTCTTC
TRBV11-3	TRBJ1-1	NA	NA	CASSAWSRMNTEAFF	TGTGCCAGCAGCGCGTGGTCCAGAATGAACACTGAAGCTTTCTTT
TRBV4-1	TRBJ2-7	NA	NA	CASSQDRTRGSEQYF	TGCGCCAGCAGCCAAGATAGGACCCGGGGTAGCGAGCAGTACTTC
TRBV27	TRBJ2-2	NA	NA	CASSLQQGNTGELFF	TGTGCCAGCAGTTTACAACAGGGGAACACCGGGGAGCTGTTTTTT
TRBV7-6	TRBJ2-5	NA	TRBD2	CASSSESGGHQETQYF	TGTGCCAGCAGCTCCGAGAGCGGGGGGCACCAAGAGACCCAGTACTTC